The 6 T cell receptor beta chains given below trace back to one sample, sequenced in a study of T-cell memory formation after mild COVID-19. TCRdb reanalysed the 5' RACE reads using MiXCR and keeps one entry per CDR3 protein. The table records a few hundred thousand distinct CDR3 sequences, around 21% of them present only once. What was sequenced was PBMCs or a T cell subset sorted from them (not recorded which). These receptors were obtained from an adult woman who had mild COVID-19 (a few samples of this study predate the infection). Cell type and time point are not known.

The genes are TRBV6-1 and TRBJ1-6, with D hard to call. V lost 6 bases, J lost 9 bases, and 15 bases lay in between. Germline V lookup: CDR1 MNHNS, CDR2 SASEGT. The CDR3 is 14 residues long. CDR3 region: CASRSGGIGSPLHF. The CDR3, as DNA: TGTGCCAGCAGGTCTGGAGGGATTGGTTCACCCCTCCACTTT.

The chain employs TRBV5-1 and TRBJ1-6; no definite D call. CDR3 length: 14 residues. CDR1 is SGHRS and CDR2 is YFSETQ in the germline V gene. Trimming pared 0 bases from V and 7 bases from J, leaving 8 bases between. In nucleotides, the CDR3 is TGCGCCAGCAGCTTGGCAGTGGGGAATTCACCCCTCCACTTT. This encodes CASSLAVGNSPLHF.

V and J are TRBV7-2 and TRBJ2-5; tentative D call: TRBD2 (6 bases). The CDR3 covers 15 residues. CDR1 SGHTA and CDR2 FQGNSA come from the germline V gene. Deletions cut 0 bases from V and 1 base from J, with 9 bases between. The CDR3 DNA reads as TGTGCCAGCAGCTTAGCCCGGACTACCCAAGAGACCCAGTACTTC. This codes for CASSLARTTQETQYF.

This chain joins TRBV4-1 and TRBJ1-1, with 7 bases identical to TRBD1. The germline CDR1 and CDR2 sequences are MGHRA and YSYEKL. This CDR3 is 14 amino acids long. Trimming cost V 6 bases and J 5 bases; bases outside gene matches: 9. Here the CDR3 reads CASRSGTAETEAFF. The CDR3, as DNA: TGCGCCAGCAGATCCGGGACAGCGGAAACTGAAGCTTTCTTT.

This clonotype was seen a handful of times. The V call is TRBV5-4, the J call TRBJ2-2, with D perhaps TRBD2 (5 bases). Germline CDR1 reads SGHNT; CDR2 reads YYREEE (reference sequence). This CDR3 spans 15 amino acids. Trimming stripped 5 bases from V and 0 bases from J, with 11 bases between. Here the CDR3 reads CASSEGFTNTGELFF. The DNA of the CDR3 is TGTGCCAGCAGTGAGGGCTTTACGAACACCGGGGAGCTGTTTTTT. Drawing the rest from reference TRBV5-4 and TRBJ2-2, the complete variable domain is ETGVTQSPTHLIKTRGQQVTLRCSSQSGHNTVSWYQQALGQGPQFIFQYYREEENGRGNFPPRFSGLQFPNYSSELNVNALELDDSALYLCASSEGFTNTGELFFGEGSRLTVL.

This clonotype was recorded a few times. This chain connects TRBV9 to TRBJ1-1; D ambiguous. Germline loops: CDR1 SGDLS, CDR2 YYNGEE. The CDR3 sequence is 15 residues long. Trimming left V 0 bases short and J 0 bases short, with 9 bases between. DNA of the CDR3: TGTGCCAGCAGCGTAGTCCCGAACCTGAACACTGAAGCTTTCTTT. Protein product: CASSVVPNLNTEAFF.